A selection of T cell receptor beta chains follows, all from one sample in a study of T cells in Graves' hyperthyroidism and ophthalmopathy. MiXCR, run by TCRdb on the multiplex PCR reads, gives a single entry per CDR3 protein. The sample yields more than 550,000 distinct CDR3 sequences, about 45% seen once. What was sequenced was peripheral blood or thyroid tissue (not recorded which). These receptors all come from an adult man with Graves' disease, either hyperthyroidism or ophthalmopathy (not recorded which). The CDR3 runs from the conserved cysteine through the conserved F or W. The D gene is left open where the match is weak. Rows may omit the clone size; those that give it use once, few, many or a size class.

clone_size d_call j_call v_call cdr3_aa cdr3_nt
few - TRBJ1-1 TRBV2 CASSLGVVSEAFF TGTGCCAGCAGTTTAGGGGTAGTCAGTGAAGCTTTCTTT
few - TRBJ1-1 TRBV5-1 CASSFRGETEAFF TGCGCCAGCAGCTTCAGGGGAGAAACTGAAGCTTTCTTT
- TRBD1 TRBJ1-1 TRBV2 CASSPGRGQGNTEAFF TGTGCCAGCAGCCCAGGGCGGGGACAGGGGAACACTGAAGCTTTCTTT
many - TRBJ2-6 TRBV7-2 CASSFKGVGANVLTF TGTGCCAGCAGCTTTAAGGGGGTCGGGGCCAACGTCCTGACTTTC
few - TRBJ2-2 TRBV19 CASVKNTGELFF TGTGCCAGCGTGAAGAACACCGGGGAGCTGTTTTTT
many TRBD1 TRBJ2-7 TRBV7-9 CASSLATGPHEQYF TGTGCCAGCAGCTTAGCGACAGGGCCCCACGAGCAGTACTTC
few - TRBJ1-1 TRBV19 CASSGVTGFRSTEAFF TGTGCCAGTAGTGGGGTTACAGGGTTCCGAAGCACTGAAGCTTTCTTT
- - TRBJ1-4 TRBV2 CASSLGRTGEHEKLFF TGTGCCAGCAGTTTGGGTCGAACAGGAGAGCATGAAAAACTGTTTTTT
many - TRBJ1-2 TRBV5-1 CASSLNFYGYTF TGCGCCAGCAGCCTGAACTTCTATGGCTACACCTTC
many - TRBJ1-1 TRBV29-1 CSALEGGYTEAFF TGCAGCGCTTTGGAGGGTGGGTACACTGAAGCTTTCTTT
- TRBD2 TRBJ2-5 TRBV20-1 CSAKGSASGRSETQYF TGCAGTGCCAAGGGGTCGGCTAGCGGGAGATCTGAGACCCAGTACTTC
few - TRBJ2-7 TRBV7-2 CASSKRLTGTQPYEQYF TGTGCCAGCAGCAAACGACTAACCGGGACGCAGCCCTACGAGCAGTACTTC
- TRBD1 TRBJ1-1 TRBV2 CASSNRDRGLSEAFF TGTGCCAGCAGTAACCGGGACAGGGGGCTGAGTGAAGCTTTCTTT
- - TRBJ1-1 TRBV2 CASGLRQGNTEAFF TGTGCCAGCGGCCTGCGGCAGGGGAACACTGAAGCTTTCTTT
many - TRBJ2-5 TRBV2 CASSVHYQETQYF TGTGCCAGCAGTGTTCACTACCAAGAGACCCAGTACTTC
- - TRBJ1-2 TRBV12-1 CASSFRQGNGYTF TGTGCCAGCAGCTTTCGACAGGGGAATGGCTACACCTTC
many TRBD1 TRBJ1-2 TRBV24-1 CATSDGTGVGYTF TGTGCCACCAGTGATGGGACAGGGGTAGGCTACACCTTC
- - TRBJ1-4 TRBV12-3/TRBV12-4 CASSLNGYAQFF TGTGCCAGCAGTTTAAATGGCTACGCTCAGTTTTTT
many TRBD2 TRBJ2-7 TRBV7-9 CASSSGLAGGSEQYF TGTGCCAGCAGCTCCGGACTAGCGGGAGGCTCCGAGCAGTACTTC
- TRBD1 TRBJ1-2 TRBV15 CATSRAASGTDGYTF TGTGCCACCAGCAGAGCAGCGTCCGGGACAGACGGCTACACCTTC
- - TRBJ2-7 TRBV20-1 CSARDRGPRGPHEQYF TGCAGTGCTAGAGATCGTGGGCCGCGAGGGCCCCACGAGCAGTACTTC
few - TRBJ2-7 TRBV20-1 CSPRKAQTVREQYF TGCAGTCCTAGGAAGGCCCAGACCGTTAGGGAGCAGTACTTC
few - TRBJ1-5 TRBV7-9 CASSQTGIGNQPQHF TGTGCCAGCAGTCAAACAGGGATCGGCAATCAGCCCCAGCATTTT
few TRBD2 TRBJ2-7 TRBV5-1 CASSLRAPGLAGRRAYEQYF TGCGCCAGCAGCTTGCGTGCCCCCGGACTAGCGGGGAGGCGTGCCTACGAGCAGTACTTC
- - TRBJ2-7 TRBV5-1 CASNENTGELYF TGCGCCAGCAACGAGAACACCGGGGAGCTGTACTTC
- TRBD1 TRBJ2-7 TRBV20-1 CSASGQGISHEQYF TGCAGTGCTAGCGGACAGGGAATTTCCCACGAGCAGTACTTC
few TRBD1 TRBJ1-4 TRBV5-8 CASSWRTGGGEKLFF TGTGCCAGCAGCTGGCGGACAGGGGGAGGAGAAAAACTGTTTTTT
few - TRBJ1-2 TRBV9 CASSHRDISYGYTF TGTGCCAGCAGCCACAGAGACATTAGCTATGGCTACACCTTC
- - TRBJ1-4 TRBV3-1 CASSRGPGREKLFF TGTGCCAGCAGCCGCGGGCCGGGACGGGAAAAACTGTTTTTT
- - TRBJ1-5 TRBV12-3/TRBV12-4 CASRWSNQPQHF TGTGCCAGCAGGTGGAGCAATCAGCCCCAGCATTTT
- TRBD1 TRBJ1-2 TRBV19 CASSTSTGGIGYTF TGTGCCAGTAGTACTTCGACAGGGGGCATCGGCTACACCTTC
- - TRBJ2-5 TRBV4-3 CASSQASGQGRETQYF TGCGCCAGCAGCCAAGCGTCCGGCCAGGGTCGGGAGACCCAGTACTTC
- - TRBJ1-1 TRBV2 CASSEATQGTEAFF TGTGCCAGCAGTGAAGCCACACAGGGAACTGAAGCTTTCTTT
few - TRBJ2-2 TRBV10-3 CATRTEGTGELFF TGTGCCACCCGGACAGAAGGGACCGGGGAGCTGTTTTTT
few - TRBJ1-6 TRBV7-8 CASSQFDGGNSPLHF TGTGCCAGCAGCCAATTTGACGGGGGGAATTCACCCCTCCACTTT
- - TRBJ1-1 TRBV7-3 CASSQDRQSEAFF TGTGCCAGCAGCCAAGATCGGCAGTCAGAAGCTTTCTTT
many - TRBJ1-2 TRBV12-3/TRBV12-4 CASSPQGNRYGYTF TGTGCCAGCAGCCCTCAGGGGAACCGCTATGGCTACACCTTC
- - TRBJ2-7 TRBV29-1 CSVDRPDSHEQYF TGCAGCGTTGACAGGCCCGACTCCCACGAGCAGTACTTC
few TRBD1 TRBJ1-5 TRBV6-5 CASSPGTGTHF TGTGCCAGCAGTCCAGGGACAGGGACACATTTT
- - TRBJ2-6 TRBV19 CASSIGSLRSSGANVLTF TGTGCCAGTAGTATAGGCAGCCTAAGAAGCTCTGGGGCCAACGTCCTGACTTTC